The rows below give T cell receptor beta chains drawn from one sample of a study of blood T cells in healthy people across ages. MiXCR, run by TCRdb on the 5' RACE reads, gives a single entry per CDR3 protein. Seen here are roughly 2 million distinct CDR3 sequences, less than 50% observed once, and the top ten hold over 2%. Sequencing was performed on blood. These receptors all stem from a woman in her 40s in good health. CDR3s include the opening cysteine and the closing phenylalanine or tryptophan.

V gene	CDR3 protein
TRBV7-2	CASSTQLPGLAGGSSYEQYF
TRBV7-2	CASSSLIQTEAFF
TRBV7-2	CASSLAGREDTQYF
TRBV7-2	CASSLRASGEGTQYF
TRBV7-2	CASSARLAGGPYQETQYF
TRBV13	CASSPGQKNEQYF
TRBV19	CASSIHRTGQETQYF
TRBV4-1	CASSQDGSGGGARTDTQYF
TRBV28	CASSTNRVMSRADTQYF
TRBV6-6	CASSYDRVQETQYF
TRBV28	CASSSVRGGQETQYF
TRBV7-9	CASILRTDDYYEQYF
TRBV4-3	CASSQVPGQASYNEQYF
TRBV7-2	CASSTRVQETQYF
TRBV29-1	CSVQRPDGNEKLFF
TRBV7-8	CASSFGEGGDYNEQFF
TRBV9	CASSPSYQSGYEQYF
TRBV6-6	CASSYTGQPEQFF
TRBV12-3/TRBV12-4	CASSLPSDSGTQYF
TRBV7-3	CAGSLNPGLAGSSYNEQFF
TRBV6-1	CASKNHKMVYAKIPPKRDGYTF
TRBV9	CASSAGQSGRTDTQYF
TRBV7-6	CASSPGQGPGANVLTF
TRBV29-1	CSVEDQGAGYGYTF
TRBV20-1	CSARGFGGGANEQFF
TRBV21-1	CASSKAGDERGKNIQYF
TRBV6-1	CASSEETPGTYNEQFF
TRBV6-2/TRBV6-3	CASSWWSLREQYF
TRBV20-1	CSASTGQLKNIQYF
TRBV27	CASSLSGSPGVQYF
TRBV6-5	CASSTGRLADNSPLHF
TRBV18	CASSPRQGALEQYF
TRBV4-2	CASSTSGRTDAQYF
TRBV5-1	CASTWEVYNEQFF
TRBV6-5	CASRPRGQAQETQYF
TRBV28	CASSFSDYGYTF
TRBV28	CASGSADPWGYETQYF
TRBV3-1	CASRPSGGNEQFF
TRBV25-1	CASSAGTGAFTIYF
TRBV21-1	CASNTGCWEPMIFEQFF
TRBV5-6	CASSSTTGSEQYF
TRBV2	CASSARGLANSPLHF
TRBV14	CASSPYTTRSGEQYF
TRBV6-6	CASSYSRTGRGYEQYF
TRBV20-1	CSAREARTGLNTEAFF
TRBV11-2	CASSALPLSNQPQHF
TRBV7-2	CASRLQGAAEAFF